The 32 T cell receptor beta chains below all came from one sample that was sequenced in a study of CD8 T cells in Susac syndrome. RNA in amounts of about 0.5 to 1 ug was reverse transcribed with random hexamers. TCRdb itself ran the immunoSEQ multiplex PCR reads through MiXCR, one entry per CDR3 protein. Among 50,000 or so distinct CDR3 sequences, 85% to 95% were seen once, and the ten largest hold about 0.54%. Source material: CD8+ T cells from PBMCs. Receptors originate from a human donor with multiple sclerosis.

The genes are TRBV29-1 and TRBJ2-7, with a weak D call TRBD2 (5 bases). V lost 0 bases, J lost 1 base, and 7 bases lay in between. This CDR3 has 13 amino acids. Germline V CDR1 and CDR2: SQVTM, ANQGSEA. The CDR3 DNA follows: TGCAGCGTTGAAGAGGACTTTTCCTACGAGCAGTACTTC. This gives the protein CSVEEDFSYEQYF.

The V and J genes are TRBV4-2 and TRBJ1-2; a possible D gene is TRBD1 (5 bases). V was cut by 0 bases and J by 3 bases, with 5 bases left in between. The germline gives CDR1 LGHNA, CDR2 YNFKEQ. CDR3 size: 13 residues. The CDR3 is CASSQDRDYGYTF. The CDR3 region has the DNA TGTGCCAGCAGCCAAGACAGGGACTATGGCTACACCTTC.

The chain is built from TRBV29-1 and TRBJ2-7, with 9 bases lining up with TRBD1. The germline gives CDR1 SQVTM, CDR2 ANQGSEA. This CDR3 region has 14 residues. V dropped 6 bases and J dropped 3; count of bases not matched to a gene: 9. The CDR3 region is CSVSPGQGYYEQYF. CDR3 in DNA: TGCAGCGTCTCCCCGGGACAGGGCTACTACGAGCAGTACTTC.

The V call is TRBV5-6, the J call TRBJ1-5, with TRBD1 identical over 12 bases. CDR1 and CDR2 (germline): SGHDT, YYEEEE. V was clipped by 3 bases and J by 7 bases; unmatched bases: 8. The CDR3 length is 16 residues. CDR3 amino acids: CASSSGTGGSRQPQHF. The CDR3 coding sequence is TGTGCCAGCAGCTCGGGGACAGGGGGCTCCCGACAGCCCCAGCATTTT.

The chain couples TRBV6-2 or TRBV6-3 to TRBJ1-2, with 7 positions matching TRBD1. The J segment lost 6 bases and the V segment lost 0 bases, leaving 7 bases of the junction unmatched. The CDR3 loop spans 15 amino acids. Germline CDR1 is MNHEY and CDR2 is SVGEGT. DNA for the CDR3: TGTGCCAGCAGTTACTCGATGCGGACAGGCCATGGCTACACCTTC. This sequence encodes CASSYSMRTGHGYTF.

The rearrangement joins TRBV7-8 to TRBJ1-6; D gene uncertain. Trimming removed 5 bases from V and 0 bases from J, with 17 bases in between. Germline CDR1 and CDR2: SGHVS and FQNEAQ. The CDR3 is 18 amino acids. The CDR3 DNA sequence: TGTGCCAGCAGCACCATGTTGACCGAGAGCTCCTATAATTCACCCCTCCACTTT. Its translation: CASSTMLTESSYNSPLHF.

The chain couples TRBV6-6 to TRBJ2-1; D not certain. Trimming removed 10 bases at V and 7 bases at J, with 14 bases between. The CDR3 extends over 12 amino acids. Germline CDR1 MNHNY, CDR2 SVGAGI (reference sequence). The CDR3 DNA sequence: TGTGCCATTCGCCAGAGGCAGAATGAGCAGTTCTTC. This codes for CAIRQRQNEQFF.

The V gene is TRBV6-5, the J gene TRBJ2-5; 9 bases line up with TRBD2. With 3 bases clipped from V and 2 bases from J, the junction kept 4 bases outside the gene matches. Germline CDR1 and CDR2: MNHEY and SVGAGI. CDR3 length: 15 residues. CDR3 loop: CASSYSGGSQETQYF. As DNA, the CDR3 is TGTGCCAGCAGTTATAGCGGGGGTTCACAAGAGACCCAGTACTTC.

The CDR3 coding sequence is TGTGCCACCAGCACGGGGCCGATGGGGTTCCAAGAGACCCAGTACTTC. Amino acid sequence: CATSTGPMGFQETQYF. This chain links TRBV15 with TRBJ2-5, with D perhaps being TRBD1 or TRBD2 (5 bases each). With 4 bases removed from V and 1 base from J, the gap between germline ends came to 16 bases. The length of the CDR3 is 16 residues. Germline V CDR1 and CDR2: LNHNV, YYDKDF (reference sequence). Together with reference TRBV15 and TRBJ2-5, the CDR3 gives the full variable domain: DAMVIQNPRYQVTQFGKPVTLSCSQTLNHNVMYWYQQKSSQAPKLLFHYYDKDFNNEADTPDNFQSRRPNTSFCFLDIRSPGLGDTAMYLCATSTGPMGFQETQYFGPGTRLLVL.

This chain joins TRBV6-1 and TRBJ2-3; 10 nucleotides agree with TRBD2. Per the germline V gene, CDR1 is MNHNS and CDR2 is SASEGT. J lost 7 bases, V lost 7 bases, and 11 bases had no gene match. The CDR3 sequence is 15 residues long. The CDR3: CASISSGGYAYTQYF. CDR3 bases: TGTGCCAGCATATCTAGCGGGGGATACGCATATACGCAGTATTTT.

The rearrangement joins TRBV7-2 to TRBJ1-5, with unresolved D. Germline V gene lookup returns CDR1 SGHTA and CDR2 FQGNSA. V was cut by 5 bases and J by 1 base, with 6 bases left in between. There are 13 residues in the CDR3. As DNA, the CDR3 is TGTGCCAGCAGCCCGATCAGCAATCAGCCCCAGCATTTT. Its protein product is CASSPISNQPQHF. Full variable domain (missing parts from reference TRBV7-2 and TRBJ1-5): GAGVSQSPSNKVTEKGKDVELRCDPISGHTALYWYRQSLGQGLEFLIYFQGNSAPDKSGLPSDRFSAERTGGSVSTLTIQRTQQEDSAVYLCASSPISNQPQHFGDGTRLSIL.

The CDR3 bases are TGCGCCAGCAGCACATCGGGGGCCGGGGAGCTGTTTTTT. Translation: CASSTSGAGELFF. The V and J genes are TRBV5-1 and TRBJ2-2; a weak D match, TRBD2 (6 bases). This CDR3 has 13 amino acids. V dropped 4 bases and J dropped 6 bases, with 10 bases sitting between them. The germline gives CDR1 SGHRS, CDR2 YFSETQ.

The chain couples TRBV2 to TRBJ2-5, with 8 positions matching TRBD2. V lost 3 bases and J lost 2; bases outside the gene matches: 5. The CDR3 consists of 15 residues. Germline CDR1 and CDR2: SNHLY and FYNNEI. CDR3 region: CASSDGGARQETQYF. The CDR3 nucleotides are TGTGCCAGCAGTGACGGGGGGGCACGGCAAGAGACCCAGTACTTC.

The chain couples TRBV3-1 to TRBJ2-7; D perhaps matches TRBD1 (7 bases). This CDR3 region has 16 residues. V lost 1 base and J lost 0, with 13 bases in between. Germline values: CDR1 LGHDT, CDR2 YNNKEL (reference sequence). CDR3 coding DNA: TGTGCCAGCAGCCAAGGACAGGGACTTGCCTCCTACGAGCAGTACTTC. Translation: CASSQGQGLASYEQYF.

The chain joins TRBV2 to TRBJ1-3; perhaps TRBD1 as D (5 bases). The germline gives CDR1 SNHLY, CDR2 FYNNEI. The V and J ends lost 6 bases and 3 bases respectively, with 15 bases between them. This CDR3 contains 15 residues. CDR3 coding DNA: TGTGCCAGCAGCTCGACAGTGCTGAGTGGAAACACCATATATTTT. Its protein product is CASSSTVLSGNTIYF.

A single count supports this clonotype. The chain links TRBV28 to TRBJ2-7; weak D call: TRBD2 (5 bases). Germline V lookup: CDR1 MDHEN, CDR2 SYDVKM. The CDR3 covers 14 residues. Trimming pared 3 bases from V and 2 bases from J, leaving 11 bases between. CDR3 in DNA: TGTGCCAGCAGTTTTTTACTGGGAGCCTACGAGCAGTACTTC. It is translated as CASSFLLGAYEQYF.

This chain joins TRBV11-2 and TRBJ2-3; TRBD1 aligns across 7 bases. Trimming cost V 6 bases and J 3 bases; bases outside gene matches: 12. Germline lookup yields CDR1 SGHAT and CDR2 FQNNGV. The CDR3 spans 16 residues. The CDR3, as DNA: TGTGCCAGCAGAGACCGCCGGGACAGAAATACAGATACGCAGTATTTT. It encodes CASRDRRDRNTDTQYF.

V usage is TRBV4-1 and J usage is TRBJ2-1; TRBD2 matches 8 bases. V dropped 2 bases and J dropped 6; count of bases not matched to a gene: 6. CDR3 length: 15 residues. Germline V gene sequence: CDR1 MGHRA, CDR2 YSYEKL. CDR3 residues: CASSQIGGEVNEQFF. The CDR3 DNA is TGCGCCAGCAGCCAAATCGGGGGGGAGGTCAATGAGCAGTTCTTC.

This chain uses TRBV11-2 with TRBJ1-5, with D maybe TRBD1 (5 bases). The CDR3 covers 15 residues. Germline CDR1 and CDR2: SGHAT and FQNNGV. Between the trimmed V and J ends, which lost 1 base and 4 bases, there was a span of 11 bases. The CDR3 is CASSLVEGPNQPQHF. CDR3 in DNA: TGTGCCAGCAGCTTAGTGGAGGGACCTAATCAGCCCCAGCATTTT.

The chain employs TRBV19 and TRBJ1-2, with 7 nucleotides matching TRBD1. This CDR3 region has 13 residues. V lost 5 bases and J lost 4; bases outside the gene matches: 4. Per germline, CDR1 LNHDA and CDR2 SQIVND (reference sequence). The CDR3 is CASSPGQSYGYTF. CDR3 nucleotides: TGTGCCAGTAGTCCGGGACAGAGCTATGGCTACACCTTC.

The chain links TRBV7-3 to TRBJ1-1; weak D call: TRBD1 (5 bases). The CDR3 is made up of 13 amino acids. Trimming pared 5 bases from V and 3 bases from J, leaving 10 bases between. Looked up from germline, CDR1 is SGHTA and CDR2 is FQGTGA. The CDR3 coding sequence is TGTGCCAGCAGCCCAGTGGGGGACACTGAAGCTTTCTTT. It specifies CASSPVGDTEAFF.

The chain couples TRBV28 to TRBJ1-3, with D possibly TRBD1 on 6 matching bases. The CDR3 is 14 amino acids. Germline CDR1 reads MDHEN; CDR2 reads SYDVKM. The V gene lost 5 bases and the J gene lost 3 bases, with 11 bases spanning the gap. CDR3 bases: TGTGCCAGCAGTCAGGGGAAGGGTGGAAACACCATATATTTT. Its translation: CASSQGKGGNTIYF.

The rearrangement links TRBV2 to TRBJ2-5; a possible D gene is TRBD1 (6 bases). V was cut by 4 bases and J by 4 bases, with 10 bases left in between. This CDR3 spans 13 amino acids. Per germline, CDR1 SNHLY and CDR2 FYNNEI. Here the CDR3 DNA reads TGTGCCAGCAGTGGGCAGGGGAGAGAGACCCAGTACTTC. Translated, it gives CASSGQGRETQYF.

The chain joins TRBV20-1 to TRBJ2-7, with 9 nucleotides matching TRBD1. Germline assignment: CDR1 DFQATT and CDR2 SNEGSKA (reference sequence). V shed 0 bases and J 1 base; nucleotides not matched to a gene: 4. The CDR3 spans 15 residues. CDR3 in DNA: TGCAGTGCTAGAGATACCGGGACAGGGTCCTACGAGCAGTACTTC. Translated, it gives CSARDTGTGSYEQYF.

This clonotype appeared once. The chain links TRBV13 to TRBJ2-5; TRBD1 might be the D (5 bases). The CDR3 totals 13 residues. Per the germline V gene, CDR1 is PRHDT and CDR2 is FYEKMQ (reference sequence). V was clipped by 4 bases and J by 1 base, with 7 bases between them. The CDR3 protein is CASSSRGQETQYF. The CDR3, as DNA: TGTGCCAGCAGCTCTAGGGGCCAAGAGACCCAGTACTTC.

The chain joins TRBV7-8 to TRBJ2-7; 12 nucleotides line up with TRBD2. The CDR3 runs to 17 residues. Unmatched junction bases numbered 4, after V lost 1 base and J lost 0 bases. Germline-derived CDR1 and CDR2 are SGHVS and FQNEAQ. CDR3 sequence reads: CASSLGLAGAPSYEQYF. CDR3 in DNA: TGTGCCAGCAGCTTAGGACTAGCGGGGGCCCCCTCCTACGAGCAGTACTTC.

V usage is TRBV4-2 and J usage is TRBJ2-5; D is tentatively TRBD1 or TRBD2 (5 bases each). The CDR3 has 15 amino acids. Per the germline V gene, CDR1 is LGHNA and CDR2 is YNFKEQ. The V gene lost 0 bases and the J gene lost 4 bases, with 12 bases spanning the gap. The CDR3 loop reads CASSQDWGNGETQYF. The CDR3 coding sequence is TGTGCCAGCAGCCAAGACTGGGGGAATGGAGAGACCCAGTACTTC.

The gene calls are TRBV7-6 and TRBJ2-2; D is unclear. The CDR3 is 14 amino acids. V was cut by 2 bases and J by 5 bases, with 9 bases left in between. Per germline, CDR1 SGHVS and CDR2 FNYEAQ. The CDR3 here is CASSLTPRTGELFF. The CDR3 DNA follows: TGTGCCAGCAGCTTAACCCCCCGTACCGGGGAGCTGTTTTTT.

The genes are TRBV4-3 and TRBJ1-3, with D hard to call. Germline V gene data show CDR1 as LGHNA and CDR2 as YSLEER. V gave up 1 base and J gave up 0 bases, with 16 bases separating them. The CDR3 is made up of 18 amino acids. The CDR3 DNA sequence: TGCGCCAGCAGCCAAGTAGAGTGGCGGCTGAGCTCTGGAAACACCATATATTTT. It specifies CASSQVEWRLSSGNTIYF.

The chain carries TRBV25-1 and TRBJ2-1; D is undetermined. V was clipped by 6 bases and J by 2 bases, with 8 bases between them. This CDR3 is built from 13 residues. Germline CDR1 reads MGHDK; CDR2 reads SYGVNS. The CDR3 nucleotides read TGTGCCAGCAGGCCGGACCCCTACAATGAGCAGTTCTTC. Translating it yields CASRPDPYNEQFF.

V and J are TRBV5-4 and TRBJ1-1; a possible D gene is TRBD1 (5 bases). V lost 0 bases and J 7 bases, leaving 10 bases between the germline ends. Germline-derived CDR1 and CDR2 are SGHNT and YYREEE (reference sequence). CDR3 length: 13 amino acids. CDR3 amino acids: CASSLGGAVEAFF. CDR3 sequence (DNA): TGTGCCAGCAGCTTGGGAGGGGCGGTTGAAGCTTTCTTT.

This clonotype was seen a single time. The V and J genes are TRBV6-4 and TRBJ2-2; the match to TRBD2 covers 8 bases. After removal of 5 bases from V and 3 bases from J, the junction contained 2 bases not matched to a gene. The CDR3 runs to 14 residues. Germline CDR1 and CDR2: MRHNA and SNTAGT. The CDR3 is CASSPGLDTGELFF. CDR3 nucleotides: TGTGCCAGCAGTCCGGGACTAGACACCGGGGAGCTGTTTTTT.